What follows describes a single T cell receptor beta chain. This clone has more than one count but fewer than ten. Its specific antigen is unknown. Per-base quality was not reported, and no clone a single base away is much larger than it. As encoded in the germline V gene, CDR1 is SGHVS while CDR2 is FNYEAQ. There are 15 amino acids in the CDR3, from cysteine to phenylalanine inclusive. The retained sequence is limited to the CDR3, 45 bases, with the frame set at the first base. V has 1 base trimmed and J has 8 bases trimmed; junction bases matching no gene number 4. These data originate in a study of cytomegalovirus exposure and HLA in healthy donors (dated by TCRdb to 2015 to 2018). Regarding the complete study: An earlier analysis of some 500 of the donors reported roughly 300 Gb of sequence data and roughly 100 million unique TCR beta sequences from about 179 million T cells. The genetic ancestry cluster associated with self-reported Caucasian donors included around four fifths of the roughly 400 genotyped donors. An earlier analysis of around 640 of the donors used high-throughput TCR beta sequencing to judge whether each TCR beta V gene segment behaved as functional or pseudogenic. The aim of the study was to test whether cataloging public T cell receptors could identify signatures of past pathogen exposure. A later genetic analysis took genome-wide SNP genotypes for about 55% of the 666 donors and used that subset as a discovery cohort. In the later analysis, no new phenotypic data were used to find candidate immune exposures; instead, reliance was placed on TCR beta sequences and their occurrence across donors. All discovery cohort repertoires had been generated using a single sequencing platform. HLA typing included class I and class II loci at four-digit resolution. Using immunosequencing, the study profiled T cell repertoires from roughly 650 subjects and related those repertoires to cytomegalovirus serostatus. High-throughput TCR immunosequencing, statistical association of individual TCRs with disease status, and machine learning were combined to predict cytomegalovirus infection status. An early release that covered approximately 600 HLA-typed donors contained approximately 300 gigabases of sequencing data and about 84 million unique TCR sequences. Because of strong linkage in the cohort, four to six DR-DQ haplotypes were treated as single units for association and clustering. A later analysis re-analyzed previously published TCR beta repertoires from roughly 690 donors and added high-resolution HLA genotyping to study TCR occurrence patterns. Typing coverage varied by locus: about 629-640 donors for A, B, C, DRB1 and DQB1; more than 500 for DQA1; approximately 610 for DPA1; roughly 450 for DPB1. Among about 370 genotyped donors of the cohort, an average of around 220,000 unique TCR beta nucleotide sequences was sequenced per donor, of which roughly 18% were non-productive. In addition to the first cohort of 666 subjects, a separate validation cohort of about 120 different subjects was used. Donor age, sex, ethnicity and CMV serostatus were compiled alongside the repertoire data. What the authors observed across the whole study: In a later analysis, TCR association rates were found to vary across HLA loci, with the most associated TCRs seen for DRB1 alleles and the fewest for HLA-C alleles. A total of 164 TCR beta chains were listed by the study as associated with cytomegalovirus. Correlated functional status among segregating V segments might reflect linkage disequilibrium, but an unknown experimental factor could not be ruled out. For the cohort, immune exposure information was limited to CMV serostatus. When HLA alleles, especially DR and DQ, strongly co-occurred, attributing TCR associations to individual alleles was difficult. Most TCR sequences were seen in very few donors, while some public TCRs were found in many individuals. Because counts were too low, some 17 rarely observed V segments, including chromosome 9 orphons, were left out of the earlier analysis of approximately 580 of the donors. In this cohort, only TCR beta chains were sequenced, and detectable features were limited by the absence of alpha or paired-chain data. A few of the identified cytomegalovirus-associated TCR beta chains were confirmed in vitro to be specific for cytomegalovirus antigens. A later analysis associated about 17,000 TCR beta sequences with specific HLA alleles at a false discovery rate of 0.05. In an earlier analysis of more than 500 of the donors, most TCR beta V segments appeared in productive rearrangements about 87% or about 30% of the time, broadly matching IMGT annotations. A later genetic analysis reported fewer N-insertions in productive TCRs among donors in an Asian-associated ancestry cluster than the approximately 670-donor mean. Presence/absence analyses assumed roughly uniform sequencing depth across donors, an assumption that may not hold. A further reported finding was that TCR beta sequences accurately predicted the HLA-A and HLA-B alleles for most subjects in the first cohort. In a later analysis, most CMV-associated TCR beta chains were found to appear HLA-restricted, with HLA associations seemingly driven largely by CMV exposure. V-gene and J-gene trimming of TCR beta chains was associated with a missense DCLRE1C variant in a later genetic analysis, and the association was replicated in an independent cohort. HLA typing was unavailable for some donors at each locus, so association tests used only the typed subset. Several of the top co-occurrence clusters appeared to be linked to parvovirus B19, influenza, CMV and Epstein-Barr virus, according to a later analysis. Compared with equally common non-associated chains, HLA-associated TCR beta chains in a later analysis were more clonally expanded and had lower generation probabilities. A cluster of highly shared sequence variants was judged likely to be a technical artifact of the sequencing pipeline. Some IMGT-functional V segments, including TRBV6-2 and TRBV6-3, could not be told apart with the 87-base-pair reads, so those segments were excluded. The authors suggested that the approach could potentially be generalized to other disease states and immunological phenotypes. The classifier was reported to diagnose cytomegalovirus status with high specificity and sensitivity in both the original cohort and the validation cohort.

The library was made by the immunoSEQ multiplex PCR assay. A mixture of 60 forward primers for TCR Vbeta segments and 13 reverse primers for TCR Jbeta segments was used in the multiplex PCR. The CDR3 region of rearranged TCR beta genes was amplified from genomic DNA with a multiplex PCR assay. Amplified TCR beta libraries were sequenced as 87-base-pair reads on the Illumina HiSeq System. Per the authors' processing: A later analysis counted 65 million to 90 million unique TCR beta chains across the 650 to 700 repertoires, and some 11 million of these chains were shared by at least two donors. Raw reads were error-corrected and collapsed into unique sequences with a nearest-neighbor algorithm that merged closely related sequences to remove PCR and sequencing errors. Alignment of CDR3 sequences to IMGT reference sequences was used to assign V, D and J gene segments. For a sequence to be retained, a match of at least six nucleotides to both a V gene segment and a J gene segment was required. A rearrangement counted as productive if the CDR3 had no stop codons and remained in frame with V and J, and every other rearrangement counted as non-productive. CDR3 was defined according to IMGT convention as the region running from the second conserved V-encoded cysteine to the conserved J-encoded phenylalanine. The earlier analysis of approximately 590 of the donors excluded any sequence lacking an unambiguous match to a single V gene segment. In an earlier analysis of 587 of the donors, V segments were called functional above 56.7% productive rearrangements and were called segregating when the between-donor standard deviation exceeded 5%. A statistical classification framework was developed to diagnose cytomegalovirus status using the catalog of TCR beta chain sequences. In a later analysis, V and J genes were assigned by comparing TCR nucleotide sequences against IMGT/GENE-DB human TR gene sequences. The TCRdist pipeline was used in a later analysis to assign CDR3 sequences and most-parsimonious VDJ recombination scenarios. A later analysis defined each TCR beta chain by its CDR3 amino acid sequence plus V-gene family, and excluded reads lacking a unique V-gene family. A later analysis removed roughly 590 highly shared, low-generation-probability nucleotide sequences to deal with suspected cross-contamination and a sequencing artifact. For each public chain, a later analysis derived a clonal expansion index from normalized ranks of inferred template counts within each repertoire. A later analysis computed generation probabilities with a VDJ recombination model fitted to out-of-frame rearrangements, and checked the results against IGoR. Hypergeometric tests were used in a later analysis to score TCR-TCR, TCR-HLA and TCR-CMV co-occurrence, with a repertoire-size bias correction applied to the TCR pairs. False discovery rates were estimated in a later analysis by permuting HLA or CMV assignments 20 times. A later analysis grouped co-occurring TCRs with DBSCAN, adding TCRdist sequence similarity when clustering within HLA-allele-positive subsets. Repertoires with fewer than 30,000 or more than 120,000 public chains, plus five repertoires with anomalous nucleotide sharing, were excluded from co-occurrence clustering. Sourced from immuneACCESS, this table was stored by TCRdb with only in-frame sequences that have V and J called. A share of the clones is absent; for the studies checked, an unresolved V gene accounts for under half, and the remainder has no known explanation. The V and J calls and the clone size are those of that table, but D and trimming were determined from the DNA. The table for this sample lists 160,000 or so clones; approximately 88% of them were counted only once. The ten largest clones add up to more than 0.7% of the sample.

In total, about 650 healthy bone marrow donors made up the cohort. At the time of sampling, all cohort members were nominally healthy, though unrecorded immune exposures were likely present. The donor tested CMV seronegative and was one of the 352 seronegative cohort members. A peripheral blood sample was collected from each donor, and TCR beta sequencing was performed on peripheral blood mononuclear cells. Genomic DNA extraction from the blood cell samples was performed with the Qiagen DNeasy Blood Extraction Kit. Recombination joined TRBV7-6 with TRBJ2-1, and 11 bases in between align with TRBD1. The sample taken for sequencing was PBMCs. The source of this sequence is a woman younger than 45 in good health and CMV-seronegative. In nucleotide form, the sequence is TGTGCCAGCAGCTTAGTGGGACAGGGGGGTTATGAGCAGTTCTTC. Translated, this is CASSLVGQGGYEQFF.